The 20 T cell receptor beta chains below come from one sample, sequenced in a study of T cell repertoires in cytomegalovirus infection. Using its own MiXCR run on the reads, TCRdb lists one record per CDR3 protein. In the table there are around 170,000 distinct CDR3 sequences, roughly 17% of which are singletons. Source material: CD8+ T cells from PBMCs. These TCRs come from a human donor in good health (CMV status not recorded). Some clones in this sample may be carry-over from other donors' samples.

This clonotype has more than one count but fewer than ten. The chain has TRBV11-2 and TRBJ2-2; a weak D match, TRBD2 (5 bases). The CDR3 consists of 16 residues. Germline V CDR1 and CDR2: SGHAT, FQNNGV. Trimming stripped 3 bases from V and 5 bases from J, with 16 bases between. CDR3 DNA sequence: TGTGCCAGCAGCTTGGGAGAAAGGGTTTGGACCGGGGAGCTGTTTTTT. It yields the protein CASSLGERVWTGELFF.

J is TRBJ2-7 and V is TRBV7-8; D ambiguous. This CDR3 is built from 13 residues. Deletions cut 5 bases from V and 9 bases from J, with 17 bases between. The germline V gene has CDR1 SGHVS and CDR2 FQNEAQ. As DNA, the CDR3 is TGTGCCAGCAGCCTTAACGGAGACTCGGGGCAGTACTTC. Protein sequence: CASSLNGDSGQYF.

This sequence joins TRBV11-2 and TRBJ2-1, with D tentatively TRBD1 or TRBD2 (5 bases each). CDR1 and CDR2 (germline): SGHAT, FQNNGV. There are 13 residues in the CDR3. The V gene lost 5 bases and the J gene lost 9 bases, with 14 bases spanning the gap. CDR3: CASSGASRGEQFF. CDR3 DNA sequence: TGTGCCAGCAGCGGGGCTAGCCGGGGTGAGCAGTTCTTC.

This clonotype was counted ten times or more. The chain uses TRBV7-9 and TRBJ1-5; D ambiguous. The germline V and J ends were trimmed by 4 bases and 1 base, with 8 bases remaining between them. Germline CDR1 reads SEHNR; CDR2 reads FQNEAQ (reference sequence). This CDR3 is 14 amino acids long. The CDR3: CASSSGMSNQPQHF. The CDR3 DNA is TGTGCCAGCAGCTCGGGGATGAGCAATCAGCCCCAGCATTTT.

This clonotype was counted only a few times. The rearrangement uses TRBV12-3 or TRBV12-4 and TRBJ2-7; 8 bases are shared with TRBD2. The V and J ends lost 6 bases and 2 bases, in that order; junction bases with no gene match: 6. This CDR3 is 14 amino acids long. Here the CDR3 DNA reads TGTGCCAGCAGCCCAAGCGGGAGTCCCTACGAGCAGTACTTC. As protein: CASSPSGSPYEQYF.

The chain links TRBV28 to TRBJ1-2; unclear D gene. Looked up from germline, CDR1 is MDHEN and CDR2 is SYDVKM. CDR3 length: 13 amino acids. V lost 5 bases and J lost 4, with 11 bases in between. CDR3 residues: CASSPQSPYGYTF. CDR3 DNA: TGTGCCAGCAGTCCCCAGAGCCCCTATGGCTACACCTTC.

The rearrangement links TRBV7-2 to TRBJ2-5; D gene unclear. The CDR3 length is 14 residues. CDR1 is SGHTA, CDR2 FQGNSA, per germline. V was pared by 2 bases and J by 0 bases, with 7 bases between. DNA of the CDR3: TGTGCCAGCAGCTTAATGGTAAACCAAGAGACCCAGTACTTC. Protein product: CASSLMVNQETQYF.

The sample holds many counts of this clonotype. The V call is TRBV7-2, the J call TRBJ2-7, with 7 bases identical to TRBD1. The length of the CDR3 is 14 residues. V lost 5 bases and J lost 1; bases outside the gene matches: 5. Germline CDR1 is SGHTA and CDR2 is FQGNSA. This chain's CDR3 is CASSPDRASYEQYF. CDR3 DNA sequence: TGTGCCAGCAGCCCTGACAGGGCATCCTACGAGCAGTACTTC.

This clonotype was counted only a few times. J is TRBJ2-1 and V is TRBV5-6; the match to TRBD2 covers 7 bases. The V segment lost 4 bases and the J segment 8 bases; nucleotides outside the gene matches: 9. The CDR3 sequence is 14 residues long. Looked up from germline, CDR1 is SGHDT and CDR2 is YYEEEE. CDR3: CASSLAGGTYEQFF. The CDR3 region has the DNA TGTGCCAGCAGCCTGGCCGGGGGGACTTATGAGCAGTTCTTC.

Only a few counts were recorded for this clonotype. The DNA of the CDR3 is TGTGCCAGCCTCCGGGACAGGGGTAATTCACCCCTCCACTTT. Its translation: CASLRDRGNSPLHF. The chain carries TRBV6-2 or TRBV6-3 and TRBJ1-6, with 10 nucleotides matching TRBD1. Trimming took 8 bases from V and 6 from J; bases not matched to a gene: 4. This CDR3 comprises 14 residues. The V gene's germline CDR1 is MNHEY and CDR2 SVGEGT.

CDR3 protein: CSVPDRPVGYTF. In nucleotides, the CDR3 is TGCAGCGTGCCCGACAGGCCGGTCGGCTACACCTTC. The chain combines TRBV29-1 with TRBJ1-2, with a tentative D call TRBD1 (6 bases). CDR3 size: 12 residues. Trimming shortened V by 6 bases and J by 8 bases, and 16 bases separated the two germline ends. Per germline, CDR1 SQVTM and CDR2 ANQGSEA.

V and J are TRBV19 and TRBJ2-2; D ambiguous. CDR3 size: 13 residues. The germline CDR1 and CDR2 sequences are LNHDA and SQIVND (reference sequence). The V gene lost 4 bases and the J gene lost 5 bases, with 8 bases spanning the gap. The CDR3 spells CASSTLGTGELFF. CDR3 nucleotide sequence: TGTGCCAGTAGTACCCTGGGGACCGGGGAGCTGTTTTTT.

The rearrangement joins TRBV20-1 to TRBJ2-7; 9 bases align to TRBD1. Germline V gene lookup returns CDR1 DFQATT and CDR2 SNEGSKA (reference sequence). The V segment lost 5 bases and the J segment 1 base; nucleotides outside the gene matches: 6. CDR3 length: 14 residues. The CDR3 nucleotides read TGCAGTGCTCAAGACAGGGGGGCATCCTACGAGCAGTACTTC. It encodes CSAQDRGASYEQYF.

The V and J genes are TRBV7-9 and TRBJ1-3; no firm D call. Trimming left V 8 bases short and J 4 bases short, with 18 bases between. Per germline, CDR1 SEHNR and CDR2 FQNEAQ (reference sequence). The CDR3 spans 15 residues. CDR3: CASRPPPEQGNTIYF. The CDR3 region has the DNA TGTGCCAGCCGGCCTCCACCTGAGCAGGGAAACACCATATATTTT.

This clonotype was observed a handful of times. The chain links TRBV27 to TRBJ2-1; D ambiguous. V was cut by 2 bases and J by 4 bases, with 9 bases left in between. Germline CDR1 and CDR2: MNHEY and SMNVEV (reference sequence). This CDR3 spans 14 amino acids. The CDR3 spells CASSLGVAYNEQFF. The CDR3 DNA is TGTGCCAGCAGTTTAGGGGTCGCGTACAATGAGCAGTTCTTC.

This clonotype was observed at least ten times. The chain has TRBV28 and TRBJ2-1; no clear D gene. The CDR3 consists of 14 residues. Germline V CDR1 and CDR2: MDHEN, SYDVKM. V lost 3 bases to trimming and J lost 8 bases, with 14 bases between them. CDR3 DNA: TGTGCCAGCAGTTTTGCTGGCAGCCCACATGAGCAGTTCTTC. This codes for CASSFAGSPHEQFF. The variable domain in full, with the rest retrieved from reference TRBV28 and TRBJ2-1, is DVKVTQSSRYLVKRTGEKVFLECVQDMDHENMFWYRQDPGLGLRLIYFSYDVKMKEKGDIPEGYSVSREKKERFSLILESASTNQTSMYLCASSFAGSPHEQFFGPGTRLTVL.

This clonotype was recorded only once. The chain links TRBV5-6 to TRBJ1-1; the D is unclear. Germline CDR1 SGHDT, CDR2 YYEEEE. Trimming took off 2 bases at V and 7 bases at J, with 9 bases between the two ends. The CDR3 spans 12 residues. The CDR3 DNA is TGTGCCAGCAGCTTCGGAACAAGTGAAGCTTTCTTT. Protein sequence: CASSFGTSEAFF.

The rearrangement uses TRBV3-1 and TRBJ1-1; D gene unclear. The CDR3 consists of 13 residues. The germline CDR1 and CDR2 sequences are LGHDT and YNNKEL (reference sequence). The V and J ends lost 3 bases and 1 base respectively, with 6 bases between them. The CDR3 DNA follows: TGTGCCAGCAGCCACGTAAAGAACACTGAAGCTTTCTTT. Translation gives CASSHVKNTEAFF.

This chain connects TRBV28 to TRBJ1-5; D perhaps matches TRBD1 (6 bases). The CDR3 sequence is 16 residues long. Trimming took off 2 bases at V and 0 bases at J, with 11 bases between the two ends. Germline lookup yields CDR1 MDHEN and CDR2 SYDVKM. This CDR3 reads CASSLGQILSNQPQHF. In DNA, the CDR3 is TGTGCCAGCAGTTTAGGACAGATACTTAGCAATCAGCCCCAGCATTTT.

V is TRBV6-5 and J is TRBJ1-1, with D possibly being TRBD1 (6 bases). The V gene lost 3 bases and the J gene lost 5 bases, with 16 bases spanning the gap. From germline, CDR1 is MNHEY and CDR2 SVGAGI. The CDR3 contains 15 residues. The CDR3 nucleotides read TGTGCCAGCAGTTATAGGCCGGGGGCAGGTACTGAAGCTTTCTTT. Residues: CASSYRPGAGTEAFF.